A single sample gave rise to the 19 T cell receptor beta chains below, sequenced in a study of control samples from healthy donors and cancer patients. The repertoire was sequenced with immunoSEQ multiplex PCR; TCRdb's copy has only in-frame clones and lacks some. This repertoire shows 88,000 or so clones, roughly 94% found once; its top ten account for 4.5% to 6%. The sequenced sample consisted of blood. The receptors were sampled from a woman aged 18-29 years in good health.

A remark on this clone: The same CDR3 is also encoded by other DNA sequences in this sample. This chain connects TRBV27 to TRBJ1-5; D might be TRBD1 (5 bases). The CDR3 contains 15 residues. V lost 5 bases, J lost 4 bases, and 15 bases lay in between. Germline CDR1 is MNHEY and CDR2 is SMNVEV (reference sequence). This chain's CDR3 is CASSPGTGGNQPQHF. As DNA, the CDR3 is TGTGCCAGCAGTCCCGGGACGGGAGGAAATCAGCCCCAGCATTTT.

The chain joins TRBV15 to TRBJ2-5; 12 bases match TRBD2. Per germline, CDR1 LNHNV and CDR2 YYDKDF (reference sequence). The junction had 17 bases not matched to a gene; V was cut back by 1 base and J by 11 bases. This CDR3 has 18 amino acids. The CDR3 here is CATSRGSLGLRLAGAQYF. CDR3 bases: TGTGCCACCAGCAGAGGCTCCCTTGGTCTCAGACTAGCGGGAGCTCAGTACTTC.

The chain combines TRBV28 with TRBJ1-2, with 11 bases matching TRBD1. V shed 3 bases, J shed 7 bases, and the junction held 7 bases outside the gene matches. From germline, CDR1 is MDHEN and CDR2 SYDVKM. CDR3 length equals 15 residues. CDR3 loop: CASSFPSGTGGGYTF. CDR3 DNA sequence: TGTGCCAGCAGTTTTCCCTCAGGGACAGGGGGTGGCTACACCTTC.

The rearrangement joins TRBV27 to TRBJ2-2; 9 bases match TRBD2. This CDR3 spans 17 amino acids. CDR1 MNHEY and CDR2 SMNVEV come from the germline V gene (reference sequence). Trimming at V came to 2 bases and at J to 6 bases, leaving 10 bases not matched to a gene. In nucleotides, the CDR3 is TGTGCCAGCAGTTTAAGAGTAGCGGGAGTTGGAGCCGGGGAGCTGTTTTTT. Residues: CASSLRVAGVGAGELFF.

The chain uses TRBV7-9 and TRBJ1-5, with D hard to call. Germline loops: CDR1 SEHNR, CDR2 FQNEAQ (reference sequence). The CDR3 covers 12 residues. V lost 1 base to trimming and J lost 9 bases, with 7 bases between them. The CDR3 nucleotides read TGTGCCAGCAGCTTAGGGGCAGGGCCCCAGCATTTT. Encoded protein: CASSLGAGPQHF.

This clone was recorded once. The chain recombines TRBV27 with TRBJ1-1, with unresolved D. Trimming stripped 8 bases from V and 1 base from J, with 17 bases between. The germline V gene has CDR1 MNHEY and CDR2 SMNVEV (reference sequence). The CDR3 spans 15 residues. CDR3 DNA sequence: TGTGCCAGCCTCCGCCTGGTGGGGAAGAACACTGAAGCTTTCTTT. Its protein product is CASLRLVGKNTEAFF.

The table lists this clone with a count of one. As DNA, the CDR3 is TGTGCCAGCAGCTTAAGGCCCCCCACAACCCAGCCCCAGCATTTT. It codes for CASSLRPPTTQPQHF. The rearrangement uses TRBV5-6 and TRBJ1-5; D not resolved. The CDR3 is 15 amino acids. Germline CDR1 SGHDT, CDR2 YYEEEE. Trimming left V 2 bases short and J 7 bases short, with 16 bases between.

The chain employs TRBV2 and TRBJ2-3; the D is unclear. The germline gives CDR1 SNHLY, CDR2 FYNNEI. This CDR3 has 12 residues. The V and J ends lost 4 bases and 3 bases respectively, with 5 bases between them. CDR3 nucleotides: TGTGCCAGCAGTGGAGGTACAGATACGCAGTATTTT. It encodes CASSGGTDTQYF.

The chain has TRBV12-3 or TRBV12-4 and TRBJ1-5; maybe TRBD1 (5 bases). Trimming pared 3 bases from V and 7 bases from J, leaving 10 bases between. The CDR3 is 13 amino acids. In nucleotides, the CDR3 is TGTGCCAGCAGTTTGGCGGGGGAACAGCCCCAGCATTTT. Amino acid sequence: CASSLAGEQPQHF.

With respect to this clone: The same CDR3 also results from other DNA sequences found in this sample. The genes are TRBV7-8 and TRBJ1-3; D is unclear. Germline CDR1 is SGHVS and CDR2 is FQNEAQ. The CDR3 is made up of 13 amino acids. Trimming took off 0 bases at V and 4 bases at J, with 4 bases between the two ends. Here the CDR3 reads CASSLALGNTIYF. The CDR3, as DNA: TGTGCCAGCAGCTTAGCGCTAGGAAACACCATATATTTT.

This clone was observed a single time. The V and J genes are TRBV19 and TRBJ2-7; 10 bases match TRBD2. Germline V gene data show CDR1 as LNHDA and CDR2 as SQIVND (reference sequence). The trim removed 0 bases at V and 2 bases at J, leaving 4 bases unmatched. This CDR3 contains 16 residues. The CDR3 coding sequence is TGTGCCAGTAGTATAGAGTGGACTAGCGGAGCCTACGAGCAGTACTTC. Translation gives CASSIEWTSGAYEQYF.

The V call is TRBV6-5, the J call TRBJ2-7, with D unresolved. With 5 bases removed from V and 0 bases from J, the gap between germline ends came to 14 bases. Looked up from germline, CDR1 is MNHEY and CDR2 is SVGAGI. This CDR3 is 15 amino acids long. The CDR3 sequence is CASSRLETGSYEQYF. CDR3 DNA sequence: TGTGCCAGCAGTCGCCTGGAGACTGGCTCCTACGAGCAGTACTTC.

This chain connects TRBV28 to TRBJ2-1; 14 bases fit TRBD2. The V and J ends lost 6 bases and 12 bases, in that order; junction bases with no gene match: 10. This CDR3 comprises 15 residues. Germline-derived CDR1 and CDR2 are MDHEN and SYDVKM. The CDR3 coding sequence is TGTGCCAGCAGGGAGACTAGCGGGGGGGCGTTGGGGCAGTTCTTC. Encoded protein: CASRETSGGALGQFF.

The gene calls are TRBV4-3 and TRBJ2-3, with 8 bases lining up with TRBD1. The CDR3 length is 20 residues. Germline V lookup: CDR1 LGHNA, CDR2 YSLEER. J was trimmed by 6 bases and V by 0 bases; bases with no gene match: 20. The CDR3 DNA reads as TGCGCCAGCAGCCAAGATCTATTCGTCAGGGGGCAAAACAAACAGGATACGCAGTATTTT. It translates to CASSQDLFVRGQNKQDTQYF.

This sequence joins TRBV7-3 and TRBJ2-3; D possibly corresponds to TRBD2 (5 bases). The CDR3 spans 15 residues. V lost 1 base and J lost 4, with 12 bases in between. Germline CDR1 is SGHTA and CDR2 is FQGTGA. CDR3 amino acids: CASSLNRGTSDTQYF. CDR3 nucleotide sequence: TGTGCCAGCAGCTTAAATCGGGGAACCTCAGATACGCAGTATTTT.

The CDR3 loop reads CAAIDRGAGANVLTF. CDR3 bases: TGCGCCGCGATCGACAGGGGGGCTGGGGCCAACGTCCTGACTTTC. The V call is TRBV10-1, the J call TRBJ2-6; TRBD1 matches at 9 bases. The CDR3 contains 15 residues. CDR1 and CDR2 from the germline V gene are WNHNN and SYGVQD (reference sequence). V trimming: 11 bases; J trimming: 2 bases; junction bases outside the gene matches: 7.

CDR3 loop: CASSQTSFRQARGFNTEAFF. The CDR3 coding sequence is TGCGCCAGCAGTCAAACATCCTTTCGACAGGCGAGGGGTTTCAACACTGAAGCTTTCTTT. This sequence joins TRBV23-1 and TRBJ1-1, with a weak D call TRBD1 (6 bases). TRBV23-1 belongs to the ORF category, with a function that is uncertain. Deletions cut 2 bases from V and 2 bases from J, with 27 bases between. The CDR3 extends over 20 amino acids.

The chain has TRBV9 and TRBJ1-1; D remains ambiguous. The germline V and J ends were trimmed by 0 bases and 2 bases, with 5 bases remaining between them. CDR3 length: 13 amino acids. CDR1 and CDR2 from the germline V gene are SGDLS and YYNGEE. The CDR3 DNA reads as TGTGCCAGCAGCGTAGATGGTAACACTGAAGCTTTCTTT. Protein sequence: CASSVDGNTEAFF.

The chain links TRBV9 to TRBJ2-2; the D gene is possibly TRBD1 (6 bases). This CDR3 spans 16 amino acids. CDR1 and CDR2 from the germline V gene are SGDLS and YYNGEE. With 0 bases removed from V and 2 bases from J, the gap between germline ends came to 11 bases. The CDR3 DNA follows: TGTGCCAGCAGCGTAGATGGGGGCTCAAACACCGGGGAGCTGTTTTTT. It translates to CASSVDGGSNTGELFF.